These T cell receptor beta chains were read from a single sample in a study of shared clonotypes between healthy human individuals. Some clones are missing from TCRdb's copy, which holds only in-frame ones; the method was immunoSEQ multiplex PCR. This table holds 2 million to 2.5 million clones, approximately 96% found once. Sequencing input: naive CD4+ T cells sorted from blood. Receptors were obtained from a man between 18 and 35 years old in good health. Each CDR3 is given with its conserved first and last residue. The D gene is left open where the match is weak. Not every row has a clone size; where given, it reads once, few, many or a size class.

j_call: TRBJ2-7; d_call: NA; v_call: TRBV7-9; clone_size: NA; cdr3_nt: TGTGCCAGCAGCTTATTTAACGAGCAGTACTTC; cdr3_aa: CASSLFNEQYF
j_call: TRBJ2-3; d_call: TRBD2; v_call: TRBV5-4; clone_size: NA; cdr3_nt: TGTGCCAGCAGGTCTAACAGCGGGGGGGCCTCAGATACGCAGTATTTT; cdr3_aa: CASRSNSGGASDTQYF
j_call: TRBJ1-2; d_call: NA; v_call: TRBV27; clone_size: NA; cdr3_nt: TGTGCCAGCAGTTCCCCCCGGAACCCTAACTATGGCTACACCTTC; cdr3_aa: CASSSPRNPNYGYTF
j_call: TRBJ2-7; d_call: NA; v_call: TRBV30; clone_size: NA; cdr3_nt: TGTGCCTGGAGTCGGAGGGGGCCTAGTTCCTACGAGCAGTACTTC; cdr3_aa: CAWSRRGPSSYEQYF
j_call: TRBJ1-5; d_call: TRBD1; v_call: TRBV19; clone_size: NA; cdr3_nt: TGTGCCAGTGGAGGGACAGGTAATCAGCCCCAGCATTTT; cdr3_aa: CASGGTGNQPQHF
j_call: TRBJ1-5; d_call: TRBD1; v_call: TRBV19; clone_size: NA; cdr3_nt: TGTGCCAGTAGACTCTCCGGGACAGGGGATTCGCCCCAGCATTTT; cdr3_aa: CASRLSGTGDSPQHF
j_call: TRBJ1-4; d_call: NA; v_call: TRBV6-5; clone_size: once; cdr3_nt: TGTGCCAGCAGTTACCATGGCAGAACCGAAAAACTGTTTTTT; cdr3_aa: CASSYHGRTEKLFF
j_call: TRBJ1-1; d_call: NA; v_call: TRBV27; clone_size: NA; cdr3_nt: TGTGCCAGCAGTTTAGTCGGGAACACTGAAGCTTTCTTT; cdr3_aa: CASSLVGNTEAFF
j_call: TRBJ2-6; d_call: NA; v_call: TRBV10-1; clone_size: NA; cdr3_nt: TGCGCCAGCAGTGAGTGGAGCCACGACTCTGGGGCCAACGTCCTGACTTTC; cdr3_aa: CASSEWSHDSGANVLTF
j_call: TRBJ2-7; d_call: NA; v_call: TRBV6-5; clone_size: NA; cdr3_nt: TGTGCCAGCAGTTCCGGGACAACCTACGAGCAGTACTTC; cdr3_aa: CASSSGTTYEQYF
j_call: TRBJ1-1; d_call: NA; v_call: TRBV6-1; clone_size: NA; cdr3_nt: TGTGCCAATTCCCAGGGGCCCCCCAGTGAAGCTTTCTTT; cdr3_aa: CANSQGPPSEAFF
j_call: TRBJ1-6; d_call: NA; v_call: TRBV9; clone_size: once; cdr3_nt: TGTGCCAGCAGCCTACGCCCCGGGCAGGGTGGTAATTCACCCCTCCACTTT; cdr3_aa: CASSLRPGQGGNSPLHF
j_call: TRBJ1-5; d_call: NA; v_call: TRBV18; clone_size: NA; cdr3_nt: TGTGCCAGCTCAAACAGGGATCAGCCCCAGCATTTT; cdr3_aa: CASSNRDQPQHF
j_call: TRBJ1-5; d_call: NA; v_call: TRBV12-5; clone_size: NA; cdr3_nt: TGTGCTAGTTGGGGCGGGGGTCAGCCCCAGCATTTT; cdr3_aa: CASWGGGQPQHF
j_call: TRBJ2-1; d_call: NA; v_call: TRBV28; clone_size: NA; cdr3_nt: TGTGCCACCGGCGGGGCTCAACCCTACAATGAGCAGTTCTTC; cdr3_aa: CATGGAQPYNEQFF
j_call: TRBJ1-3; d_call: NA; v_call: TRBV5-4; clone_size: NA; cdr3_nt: TGTGCCAGCAGCTTGGGGGGTGTGGGGGCTGGAAACACCATATATTTT; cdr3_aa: CASSLGGVGAGNTIYF
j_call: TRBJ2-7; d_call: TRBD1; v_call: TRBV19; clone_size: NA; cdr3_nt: TGTGCCAGTAGTTATGGGACAGGGAAAGGCGAGCAGTACTTC; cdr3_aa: CASSYGTGKGEQYF
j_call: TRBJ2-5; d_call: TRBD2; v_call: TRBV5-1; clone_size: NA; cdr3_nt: TGCGCCAGCAGCAATTGGGAGGGCGGAGTGGGCCCAAGGCGTTCAGAGACCCAGTACTTC; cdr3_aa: CASSNWEGGVGPRRSETQYF
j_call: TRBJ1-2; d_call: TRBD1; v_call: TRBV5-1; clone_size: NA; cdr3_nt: TGCGCCAGCAGCGGGGACAGTCACTATGGCTACACCTTC; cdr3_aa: CASSGDSHYGYTF
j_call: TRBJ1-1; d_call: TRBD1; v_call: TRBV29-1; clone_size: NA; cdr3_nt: TGCAGCGTTGACAGGACAGGGTTCACTGAAGCTTTCTTT; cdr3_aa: CSVDRTGFTEAFF
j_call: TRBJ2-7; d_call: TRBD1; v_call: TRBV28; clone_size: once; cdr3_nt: TGTGCCAGCAGACCGGGACAGGGAAACGACCACGAGCAGTACTTC; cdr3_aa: CASRPGQGNDHEQYF
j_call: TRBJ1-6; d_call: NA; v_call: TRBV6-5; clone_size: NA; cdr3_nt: TGTGCCAGCAGTTACGAGGGCGGCAATTCACCCCTCCACTTT; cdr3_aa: CASSYEGGNSPLHF
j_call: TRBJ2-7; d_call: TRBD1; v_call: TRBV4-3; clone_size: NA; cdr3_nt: TGCGCCAGCAGCCAAGTACCGGACAGGGGATCCTACGAGCAGTACTTC; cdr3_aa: CASSQVPDRGSYEQYF
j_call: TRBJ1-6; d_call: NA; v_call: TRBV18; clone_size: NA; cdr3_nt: TGTGCCAGCTCACGAGGCGCCGGTGGGGATTCACCCCTCCACTTT; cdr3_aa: CASSRGAGGDSPLHF
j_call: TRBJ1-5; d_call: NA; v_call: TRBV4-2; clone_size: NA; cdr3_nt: TGTGCCAGCAGCCAAGAAGTAGCTAGCAATCAGCCCCAGCATTTT; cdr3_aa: CASSQEVASNQPQHF
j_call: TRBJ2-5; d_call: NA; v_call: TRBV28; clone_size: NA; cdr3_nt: TGTGCCAGCAGCCGCTCGTTGGGGACCCAGTACTTC; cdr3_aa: CASSRSLGTQYF
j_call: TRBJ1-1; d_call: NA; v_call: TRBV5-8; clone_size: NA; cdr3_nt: TGTGCCAGCCCCTTGAGGGTCGCGTTCACTGAAGCTTTCTTT; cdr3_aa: CASPLRVAFTEAFF
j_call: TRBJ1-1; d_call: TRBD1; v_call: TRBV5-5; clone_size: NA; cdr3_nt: TGTGCCAGCAGCCCAGACAGGGTTCGAACTGAAGCTTTCTTT; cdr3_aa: CASSPDRVRTEAFF
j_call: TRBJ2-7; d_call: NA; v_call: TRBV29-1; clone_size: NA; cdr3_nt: TGCAGCGTTGAAATCGCGGAACCCTCCTACGAGCAGTACTTC; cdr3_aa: CSVEIAEPSYEQYF
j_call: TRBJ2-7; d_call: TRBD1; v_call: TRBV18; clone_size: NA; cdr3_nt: TGTGCCAGCTCACCAGCGGGACAGGGGCTATCCTACGAGCAGTACTTC; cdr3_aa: CASSPAGQGLSYEQYF
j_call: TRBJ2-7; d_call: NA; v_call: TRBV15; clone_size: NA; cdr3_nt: TGTGCCACCAGCGTAGAGTTCTACGAGCAGTACTTC; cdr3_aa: CATSVEFYEQYF
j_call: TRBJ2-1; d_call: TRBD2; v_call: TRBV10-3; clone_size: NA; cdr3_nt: TGTGCCATCAGTGAGTCGGGACTAGTCAATGAGCAGTTCTTC; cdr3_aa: CAISESGLVNEQFF
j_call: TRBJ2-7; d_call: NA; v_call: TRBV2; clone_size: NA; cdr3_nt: TGTGCCAGCACCGGGACCCGCGCCTACGAGCAGTACTTC; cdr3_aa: CASTGTRAYEQYF
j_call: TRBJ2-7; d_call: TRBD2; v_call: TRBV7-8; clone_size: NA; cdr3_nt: TGTGCCAGCAGCTCTCCGGCTAGCGGGATTAATTACGAGCAGTACTTC; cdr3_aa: CASSSPASGINYEQYF
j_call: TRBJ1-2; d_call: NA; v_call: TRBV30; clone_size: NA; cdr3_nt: TGTGCCTGGAGTCTCACGGGAGGGGGGTCCTATGGCTACACCTTC; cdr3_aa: CAWSLTGGGSYGYTF
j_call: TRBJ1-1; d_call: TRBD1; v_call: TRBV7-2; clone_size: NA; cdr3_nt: TGTGCCAGCAGCAGCCGGACAGGGGGGAACTCTGAAGCTTTCTTT; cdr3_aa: CASSSRTGGNSEAFF
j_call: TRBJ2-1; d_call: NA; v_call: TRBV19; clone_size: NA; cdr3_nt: TGTGCCAGGGGCGACGGAAAAGAGCAGTTCTTC; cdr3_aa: CARGDGKEQFF
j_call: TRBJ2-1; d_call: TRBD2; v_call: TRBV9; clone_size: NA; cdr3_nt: TGTGCCAGCAGCGTATTAGCGGGAAACTACAATGAGCAGTTCTTC; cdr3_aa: CASSVLAGNYNEQFF
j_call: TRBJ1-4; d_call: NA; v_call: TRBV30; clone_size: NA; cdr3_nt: TGTGCCTGGAGTGTTTCCAACAGGGCGACTAATGAAAAACTGTTTTTT; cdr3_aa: CAWSVSNRATNEKLFF
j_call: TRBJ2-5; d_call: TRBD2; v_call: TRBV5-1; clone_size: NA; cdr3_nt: TGCGCCAGCAGCCGGCGGGGGGAGGAGACCCAGTACTTC; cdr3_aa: CASSRRGEETQYF
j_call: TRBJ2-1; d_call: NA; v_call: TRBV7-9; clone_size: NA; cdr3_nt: TGTGCCAGCAGCCTGGGGGCCTCCTCCTACAATGAGCAGTTCTTC; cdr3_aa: CASSLGASSYNEQFF
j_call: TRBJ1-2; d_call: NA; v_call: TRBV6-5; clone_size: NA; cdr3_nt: TGTGCCAGCAGTTACGACCGGGCGTGGGGCTACACCTTC; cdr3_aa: CASSYDRAWGYTF
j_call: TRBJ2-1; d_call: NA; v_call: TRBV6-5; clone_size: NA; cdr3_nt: TGTGCCAGCAGTTACGCGTTTAAGGCGTCCAATGAGCAGTTCTTC; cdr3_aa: CASSYAFKASNEQFF
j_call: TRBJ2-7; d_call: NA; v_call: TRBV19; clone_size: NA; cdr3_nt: TGTGCCAGTAGACCAGTTCCCCGGGACTACGAGCAGTACTTC; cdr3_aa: CASRPVPRDYEQYF
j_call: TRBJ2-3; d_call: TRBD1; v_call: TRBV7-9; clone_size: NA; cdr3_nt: TGTGCCAGCAGTCGACCGGGACAGGGGTATCTAGATACGCAGTATTTT; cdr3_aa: CASSRPGQGYLDTQYF
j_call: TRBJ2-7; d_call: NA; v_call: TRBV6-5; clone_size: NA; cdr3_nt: TGTGCCAGCATCGCGGCAGGGTCCTCCTACGAGCAGTACTTC; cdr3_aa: CASIAAGSSYEQYF
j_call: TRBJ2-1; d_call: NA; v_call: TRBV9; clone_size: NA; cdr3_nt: TGTGCCAGCAGCGTAGGGGTCAATGAGCAGTTCTTC; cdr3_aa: CASSVGVNEQFF
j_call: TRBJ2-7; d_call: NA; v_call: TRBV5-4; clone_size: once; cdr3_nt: TGTGCCAGCAGCTTAGACAGGACAAAAACCTACGAGCAGTACTTC; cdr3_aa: CASSLDRTKTYEQYF
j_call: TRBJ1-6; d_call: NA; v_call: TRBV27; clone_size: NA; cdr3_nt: TGTGCCAGCAGTTTATCCACGGGGGCGAATTCACCCCTCCACTTT; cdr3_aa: CASSLSTGANSPLHF
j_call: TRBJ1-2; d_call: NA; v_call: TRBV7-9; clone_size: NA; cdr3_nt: TGTGCCAGCAGGAACTCAGCGGGGGGCAGTGGCTACACCTTC; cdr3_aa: CASRNSAGGSGYTF
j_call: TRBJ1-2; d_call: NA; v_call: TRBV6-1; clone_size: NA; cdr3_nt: TGTGCCAGCAGCCCTCGCGGACAGTTCCAGATTCTCTTC; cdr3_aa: CASSPRGQFQILF
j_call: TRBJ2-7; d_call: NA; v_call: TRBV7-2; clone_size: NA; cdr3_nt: TGTGCCAGCAGCCCGGGCCCCCCAAACTCCTACGAGCAGTACTTC; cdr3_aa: CASSPGPPNSYEQYF
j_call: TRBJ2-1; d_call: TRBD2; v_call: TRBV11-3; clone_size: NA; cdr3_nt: TGTGCCAGCAGCTCCACCTTTAGCGGGGGTCACGGGAATGAGCAGTTCTTC; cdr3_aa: CASSSTFSGGHGNEQFF